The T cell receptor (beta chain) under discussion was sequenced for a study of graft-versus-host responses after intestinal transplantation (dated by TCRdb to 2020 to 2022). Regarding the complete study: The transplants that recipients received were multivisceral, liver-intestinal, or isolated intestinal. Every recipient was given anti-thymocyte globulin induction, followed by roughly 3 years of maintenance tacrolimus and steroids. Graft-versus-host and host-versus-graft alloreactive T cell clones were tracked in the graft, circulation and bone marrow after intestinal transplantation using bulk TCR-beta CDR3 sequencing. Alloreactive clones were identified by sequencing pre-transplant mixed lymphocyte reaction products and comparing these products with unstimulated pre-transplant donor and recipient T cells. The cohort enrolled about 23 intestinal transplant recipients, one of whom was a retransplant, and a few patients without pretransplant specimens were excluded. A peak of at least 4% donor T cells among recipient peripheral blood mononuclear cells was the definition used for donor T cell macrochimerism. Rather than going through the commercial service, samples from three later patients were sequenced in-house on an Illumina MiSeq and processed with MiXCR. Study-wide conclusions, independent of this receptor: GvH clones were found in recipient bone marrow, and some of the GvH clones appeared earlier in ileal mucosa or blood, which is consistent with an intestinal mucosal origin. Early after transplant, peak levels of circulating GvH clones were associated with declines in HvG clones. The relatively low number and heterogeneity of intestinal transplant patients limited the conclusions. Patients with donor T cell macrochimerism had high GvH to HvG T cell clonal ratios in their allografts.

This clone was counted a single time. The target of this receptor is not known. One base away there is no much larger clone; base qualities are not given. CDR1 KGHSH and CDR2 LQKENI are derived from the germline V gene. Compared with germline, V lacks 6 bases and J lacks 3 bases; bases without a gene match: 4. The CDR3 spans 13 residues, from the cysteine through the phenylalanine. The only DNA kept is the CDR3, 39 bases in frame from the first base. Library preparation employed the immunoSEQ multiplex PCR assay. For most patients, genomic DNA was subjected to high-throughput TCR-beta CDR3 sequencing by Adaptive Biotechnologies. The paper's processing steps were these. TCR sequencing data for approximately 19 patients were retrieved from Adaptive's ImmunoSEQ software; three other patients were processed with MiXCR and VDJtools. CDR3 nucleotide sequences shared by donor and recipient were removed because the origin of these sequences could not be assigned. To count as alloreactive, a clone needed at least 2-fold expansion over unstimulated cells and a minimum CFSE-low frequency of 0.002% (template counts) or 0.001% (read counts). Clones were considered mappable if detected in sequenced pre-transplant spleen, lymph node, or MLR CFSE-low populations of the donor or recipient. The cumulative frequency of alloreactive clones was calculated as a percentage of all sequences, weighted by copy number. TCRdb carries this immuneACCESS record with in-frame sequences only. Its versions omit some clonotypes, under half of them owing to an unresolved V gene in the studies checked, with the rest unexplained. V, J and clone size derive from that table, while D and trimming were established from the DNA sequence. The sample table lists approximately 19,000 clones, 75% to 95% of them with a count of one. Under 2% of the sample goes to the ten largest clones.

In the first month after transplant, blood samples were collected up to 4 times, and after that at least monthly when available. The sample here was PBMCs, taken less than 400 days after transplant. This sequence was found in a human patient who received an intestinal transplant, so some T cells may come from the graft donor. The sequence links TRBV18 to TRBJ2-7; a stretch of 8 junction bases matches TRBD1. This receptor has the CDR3 CASSTGTGYEQYF. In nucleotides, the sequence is TGTGCCAGCTCTACCGGGACAGGCTACGAGCAGTACTTC.